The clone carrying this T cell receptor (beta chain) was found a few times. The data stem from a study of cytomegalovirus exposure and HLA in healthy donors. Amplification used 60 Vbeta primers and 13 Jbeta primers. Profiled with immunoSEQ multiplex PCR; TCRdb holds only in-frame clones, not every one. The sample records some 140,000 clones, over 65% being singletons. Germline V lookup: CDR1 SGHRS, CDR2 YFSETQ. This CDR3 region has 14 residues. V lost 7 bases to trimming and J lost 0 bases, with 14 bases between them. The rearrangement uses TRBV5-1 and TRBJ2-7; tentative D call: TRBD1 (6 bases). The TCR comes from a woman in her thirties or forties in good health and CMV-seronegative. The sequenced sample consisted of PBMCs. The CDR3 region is CASSIQGGSYEQYF. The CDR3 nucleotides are TGCGCCAGCTCCATACAGGGCGGCTCCTACGAGCAGTACTTC.